The entry below describes one T cell receptor (beta chain). The antigen is undetermined. The same CDR3 can be traced to other DNA sequences in this sample. Replicate PCRs run on sorted subsets employed around 200 ng DNA, approximately 30,000 T cell genomes. The method was immunoSEQ multiplex PCR; TCRdb's version includes in-frame clones alone and lacks a portion of them. Of roughly 2,300,000 clones listed, roughly 92% are singletons. These data are taken from a study of shared clonotypes between healthy human individuals. Turning to the study itself: The study used three CD4 naive, three CD4 memory, two CD8 naive and one CD8 memory plate per donor. Whole-study findings and limits: Having only a few donors restricted how much genetic and exposure-history diversity was captured. A handful of donors had approximately 4.6% of their naive CD4 clonotypes in common.

J gave up 0 bases and V 6 bases, and 7 bases lay outside the gene matches. There are 15 residues in the CDR3. Germline V gene lookup returns CDR1 MNHEY and CDR2 SVGAGI. The sequencing sample was made of naive CD4+ T cells from PBMCs. The subset was: CD45RA+ positively selected. The rearrangement links TRBV6-5 to TRBJ2-7; 8 nucleotides match TRBD1. The sequence was collected from a man younger than 35 in good health. Some clones in this sample may be carry-over from other donors' samples. As DNA, the CDR3 is TGTGCCAGCAGCTACCGGGACAGGAGCTCCTACGAGCAGTACTTC. Translation gives CASSYRDRSSYEQYF.